This T cell receptor (beta chain) was observed in a study of shared clonotypes between healthy human individuals. Naive-designated CD8 cells lacked CD45RO, were positively enriched for CCR7, and omitted terminally differentiated effector memory CD45RA+ cells. Sequencing used immunoSEQ multiplex PCR; TCRdb keeps in-frame clones, though not all of them. The sample shows approximately 600,000 clones, approximately 96% of them seen only once. Per germline, CDR1 DFQATT and CDR2 SNEGSKA (reference sequence). V was clipped by 0 bases and J by 6 bases, with 6 bases between them. The CDR3 spans 11 residues. Input material: naive CD8+ T cells sorted from blood. The source is a woman in her 30s in good health. The V call is TRBV20-1, the J call TRBJ2-7, with D unresolved. The CDR3 reads CSARDGLEQYF. The CDR3 coding sequence is TGCAGTGCTAGAGATGGTCTCGAGCAGTACTTC.